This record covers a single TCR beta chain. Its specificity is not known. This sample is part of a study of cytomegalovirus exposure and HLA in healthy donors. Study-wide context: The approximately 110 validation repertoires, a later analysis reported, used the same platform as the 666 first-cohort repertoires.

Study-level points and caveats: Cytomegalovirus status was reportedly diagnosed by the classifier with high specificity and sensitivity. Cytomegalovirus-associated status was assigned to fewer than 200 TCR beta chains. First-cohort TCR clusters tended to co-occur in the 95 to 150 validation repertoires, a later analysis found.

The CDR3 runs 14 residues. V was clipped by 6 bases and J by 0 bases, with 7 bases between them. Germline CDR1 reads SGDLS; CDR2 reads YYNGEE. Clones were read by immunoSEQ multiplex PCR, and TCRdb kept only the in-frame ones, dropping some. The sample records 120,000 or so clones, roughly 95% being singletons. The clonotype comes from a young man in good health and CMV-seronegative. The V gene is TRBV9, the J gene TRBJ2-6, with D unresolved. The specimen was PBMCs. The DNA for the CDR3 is TGTGCCAGCAATCCGGGCTCTGGGGCCAACGTCCTGACTTTC. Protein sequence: CASNPGSGANVLTF.